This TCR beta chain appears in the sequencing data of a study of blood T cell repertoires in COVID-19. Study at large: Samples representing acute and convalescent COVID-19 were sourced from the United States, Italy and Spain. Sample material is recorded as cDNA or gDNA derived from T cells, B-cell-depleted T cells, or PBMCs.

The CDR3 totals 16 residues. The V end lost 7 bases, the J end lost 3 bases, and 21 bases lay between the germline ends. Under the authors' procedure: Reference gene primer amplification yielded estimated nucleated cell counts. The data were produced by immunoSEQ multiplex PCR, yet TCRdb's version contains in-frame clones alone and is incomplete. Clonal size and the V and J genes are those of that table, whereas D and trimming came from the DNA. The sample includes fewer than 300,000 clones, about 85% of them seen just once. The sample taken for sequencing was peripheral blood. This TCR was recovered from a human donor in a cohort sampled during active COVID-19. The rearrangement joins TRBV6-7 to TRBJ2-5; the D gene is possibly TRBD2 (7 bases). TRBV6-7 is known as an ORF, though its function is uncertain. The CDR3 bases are TGTGCCAGCACCCCTGGGGAGGGGGAGGAGGAAGAGACCCAGTACTTC. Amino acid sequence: CASTPGEGEEEETQYF.